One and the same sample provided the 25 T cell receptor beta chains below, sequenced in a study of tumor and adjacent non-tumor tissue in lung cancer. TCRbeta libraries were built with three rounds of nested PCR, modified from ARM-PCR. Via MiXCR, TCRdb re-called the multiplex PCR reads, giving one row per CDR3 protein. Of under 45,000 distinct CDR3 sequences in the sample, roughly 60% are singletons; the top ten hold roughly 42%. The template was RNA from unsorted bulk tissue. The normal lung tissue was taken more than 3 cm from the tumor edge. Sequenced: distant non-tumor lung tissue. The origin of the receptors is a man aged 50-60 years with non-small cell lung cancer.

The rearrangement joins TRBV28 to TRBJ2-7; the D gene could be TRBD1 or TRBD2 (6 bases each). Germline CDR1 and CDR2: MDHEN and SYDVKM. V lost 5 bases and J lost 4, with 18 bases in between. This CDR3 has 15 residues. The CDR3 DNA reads TGTGCCAGCAGTGCCTTGGGGGGCGCGGGGTACGAGCAGTACTTC. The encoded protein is CASSALGGAGYEQYF.

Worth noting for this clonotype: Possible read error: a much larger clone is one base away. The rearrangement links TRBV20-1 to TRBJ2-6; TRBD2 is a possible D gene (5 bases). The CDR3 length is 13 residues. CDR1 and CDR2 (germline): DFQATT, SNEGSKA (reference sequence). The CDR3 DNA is TGCAGTGCTTGGATTCCCGGGGTCAACGTCCTGACTTTC. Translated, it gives CSAWIPGVNVLTF.

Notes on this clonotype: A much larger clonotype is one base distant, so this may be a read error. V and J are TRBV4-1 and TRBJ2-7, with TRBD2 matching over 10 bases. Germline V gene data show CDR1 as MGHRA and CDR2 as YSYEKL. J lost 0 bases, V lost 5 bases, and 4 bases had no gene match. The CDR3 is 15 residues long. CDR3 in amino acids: CASSYGLAASYEQYV. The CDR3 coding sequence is TGCGCCAGCAGCTATGGACTAGCGGCCTCCTACGAGCAGTACGTC.

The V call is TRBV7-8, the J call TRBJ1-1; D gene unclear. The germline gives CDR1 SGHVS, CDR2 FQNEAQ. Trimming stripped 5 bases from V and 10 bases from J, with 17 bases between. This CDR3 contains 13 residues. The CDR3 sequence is CASSQSQSLRAFF. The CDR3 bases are TGTGCCAGCAGCCAGAGCCAGAGTCTTAGAGCTTTCTTT.

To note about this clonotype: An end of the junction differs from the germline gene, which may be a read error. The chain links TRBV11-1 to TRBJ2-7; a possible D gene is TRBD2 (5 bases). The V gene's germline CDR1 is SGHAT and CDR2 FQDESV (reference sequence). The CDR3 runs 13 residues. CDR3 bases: TGTGCCAACAGCATATCAGGACTCTTGGGGCAGTACTTC. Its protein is CANSISGLLGQYF. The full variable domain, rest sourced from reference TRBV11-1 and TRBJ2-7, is EAEVAQSPRYKITEKSQAVAFWCDPISGHATLYWYRQILGQGPELLVQFQDESVVDDSQLPKDRFSAERLKGVDSTLKIQPAELGDSAMYLCANSISGLLGQYFGPGTRLTVT.

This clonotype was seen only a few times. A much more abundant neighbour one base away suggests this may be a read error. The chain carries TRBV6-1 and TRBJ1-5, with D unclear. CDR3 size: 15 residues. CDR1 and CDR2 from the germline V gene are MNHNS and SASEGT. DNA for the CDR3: TGTGCCAGCAGTGAAGCGGAGCAGATCAATCAGCACCAGCATTTT. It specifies CASSEAEQINQHQHF.

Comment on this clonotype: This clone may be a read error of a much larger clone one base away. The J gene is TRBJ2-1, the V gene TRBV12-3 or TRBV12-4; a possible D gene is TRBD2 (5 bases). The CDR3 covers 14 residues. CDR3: CASLSGNSYNEQSF. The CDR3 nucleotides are TGTGCCAGCCTGTCGGGGAACTCCTACAATGAGCAGTCCTTC.

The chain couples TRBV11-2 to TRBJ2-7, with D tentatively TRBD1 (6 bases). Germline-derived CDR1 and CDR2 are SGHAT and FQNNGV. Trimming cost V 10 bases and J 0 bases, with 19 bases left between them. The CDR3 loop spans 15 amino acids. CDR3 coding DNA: TGTGCCAACCGCTTTAGCCAGACAGGCTCCTACGAGCAGTACTTC. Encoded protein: CANRFSQTGSYEQYF.

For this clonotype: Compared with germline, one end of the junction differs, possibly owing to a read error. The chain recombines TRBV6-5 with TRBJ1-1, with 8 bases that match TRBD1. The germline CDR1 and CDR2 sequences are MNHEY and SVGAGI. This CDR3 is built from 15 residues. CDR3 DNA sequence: TGTGTCAGCAGCTATACTGGGACAGGGAACACTGAAGCTTTCTTT. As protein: CVSSYTGTGNTEAFF.

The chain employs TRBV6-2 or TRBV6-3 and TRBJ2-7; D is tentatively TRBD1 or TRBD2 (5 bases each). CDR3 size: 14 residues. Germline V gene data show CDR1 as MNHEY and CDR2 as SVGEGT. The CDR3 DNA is TGTGACAGGAGTTATCATGTCGGGACCTACGAGCAGTACTTC. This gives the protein CDRSYHVGTYEQYF.

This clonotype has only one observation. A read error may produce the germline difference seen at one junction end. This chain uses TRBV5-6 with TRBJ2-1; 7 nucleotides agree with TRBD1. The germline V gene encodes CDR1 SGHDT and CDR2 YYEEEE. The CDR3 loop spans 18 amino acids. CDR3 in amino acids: CASSWARDSTTSYSEQFF. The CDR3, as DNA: TGTGCCAGCAGCTGGGCCAGGGACAGCACCACCTCCTACAGTGAGCAGTTCTTC.

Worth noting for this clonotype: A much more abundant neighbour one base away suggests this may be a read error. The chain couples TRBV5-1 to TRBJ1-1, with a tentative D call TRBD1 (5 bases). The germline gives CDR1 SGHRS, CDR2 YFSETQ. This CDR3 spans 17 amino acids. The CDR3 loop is CASSLGAGRGMNSEAFF. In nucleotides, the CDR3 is TGCGCCAGCAGCTTGGGGGCAGGGCGGGGGATGAACAGTGAAGCCTTCTTT.

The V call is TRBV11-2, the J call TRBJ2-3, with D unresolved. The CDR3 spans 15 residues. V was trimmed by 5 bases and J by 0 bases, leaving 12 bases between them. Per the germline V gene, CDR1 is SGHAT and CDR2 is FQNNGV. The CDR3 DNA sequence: TGTGCCAGCAGCCTTTCAACAGTGAGCACAGATACGCAGTATTTT. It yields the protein CASSLSTVSTDTQYF.

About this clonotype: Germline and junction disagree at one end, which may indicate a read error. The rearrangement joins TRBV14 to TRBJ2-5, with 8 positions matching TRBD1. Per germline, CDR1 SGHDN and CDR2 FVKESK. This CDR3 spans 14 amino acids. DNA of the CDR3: TGTGCCAACAGCCTGAACAGGGGGCAAGAGACCCAGTACTTC. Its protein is CANSLNRGQETQYF.

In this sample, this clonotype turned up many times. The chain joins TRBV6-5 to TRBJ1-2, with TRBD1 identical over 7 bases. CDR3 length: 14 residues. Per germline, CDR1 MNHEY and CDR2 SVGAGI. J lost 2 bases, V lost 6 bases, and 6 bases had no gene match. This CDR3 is CASRPGQDNYGYTF. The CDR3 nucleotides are TGTGCCAGCAGACCCGGACAGGACAACTATGGCTACACCTTC.

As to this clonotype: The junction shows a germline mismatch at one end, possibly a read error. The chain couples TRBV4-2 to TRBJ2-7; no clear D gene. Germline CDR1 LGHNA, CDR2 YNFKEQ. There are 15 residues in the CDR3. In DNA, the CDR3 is TGTGCCAGTAGCCAAGCTTGGATGGACTCCTACGAGCAGTACTTC. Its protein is CASSQAWMDSYEQYF.

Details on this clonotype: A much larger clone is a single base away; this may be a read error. Here the CDR3 reads CSARSRTGLMDQYF. The CDR3 bases are TGCAGTGCTAGGTCAAGGACAGGGTTAATGGACCAGTACTTC. The V gene is TRBV20-1, the J gene TRBJ2-7; the match to TRBD1 covers 8 bases. V lost 3 bases to trimming and J lost 10 bases; unmatched junction nucleotides: 14. The CDR3 has 14 residues. CDR1 is DFQATT and CDR2 is SNEGSKA in the germline V gene (reference sequence).

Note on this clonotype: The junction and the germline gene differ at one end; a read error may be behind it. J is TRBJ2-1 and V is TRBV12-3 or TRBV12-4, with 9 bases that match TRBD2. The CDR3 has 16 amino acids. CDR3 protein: CASSSPAGGTYNEQSF. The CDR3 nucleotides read TGTGCCAGCAGTTCCCCGGCGGGAGGGACTTACAATGAGCAGTCCTTC.

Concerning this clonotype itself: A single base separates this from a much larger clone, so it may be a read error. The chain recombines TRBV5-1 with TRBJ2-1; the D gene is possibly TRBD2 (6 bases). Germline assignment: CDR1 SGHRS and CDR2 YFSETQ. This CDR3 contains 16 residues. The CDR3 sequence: CACSIRLRGSYNEQFF. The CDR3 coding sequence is TGCGCCTGCAGCATCCGACTGCGGGGATCTTACAATGAGCAGTTCTTC.

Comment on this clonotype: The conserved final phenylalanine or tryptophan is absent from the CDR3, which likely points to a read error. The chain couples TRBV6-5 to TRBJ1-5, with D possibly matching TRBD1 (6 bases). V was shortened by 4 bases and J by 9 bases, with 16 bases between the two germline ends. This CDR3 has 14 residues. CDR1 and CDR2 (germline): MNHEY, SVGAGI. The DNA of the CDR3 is TGTGCCAGCAGTTCCGGACAGACACGAGGGCCCCAGCATCTT. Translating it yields CASSSGQTRGPQHL.

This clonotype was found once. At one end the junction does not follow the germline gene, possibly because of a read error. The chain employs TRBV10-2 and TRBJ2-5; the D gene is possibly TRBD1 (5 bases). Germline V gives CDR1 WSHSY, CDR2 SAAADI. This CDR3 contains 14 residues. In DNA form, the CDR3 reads TGCGCCAACAGGCTTCCGAGACTGCAAGAGACCCAGTGCTTC. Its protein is CANRLPRLQETQCF.

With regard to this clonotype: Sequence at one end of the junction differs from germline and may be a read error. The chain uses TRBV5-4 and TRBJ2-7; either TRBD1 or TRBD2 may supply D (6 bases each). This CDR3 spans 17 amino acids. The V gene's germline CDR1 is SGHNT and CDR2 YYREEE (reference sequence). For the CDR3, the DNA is TGTGCCAGCAGCTTCGGGGGCTTAGCGAGAGATGCACACGAGCATCACTTC. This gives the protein CASSFGGLARDAHEHHF.

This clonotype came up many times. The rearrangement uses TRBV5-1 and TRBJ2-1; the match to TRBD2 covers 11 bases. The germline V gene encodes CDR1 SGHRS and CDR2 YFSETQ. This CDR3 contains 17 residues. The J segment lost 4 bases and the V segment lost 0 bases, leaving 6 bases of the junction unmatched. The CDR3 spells CASSLGAGTSGYNEQFF. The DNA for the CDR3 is TGCGCCAGCAGCTTGGGAGCCGGGACTAGCGGATACAATGAGCAGTTCTTC.

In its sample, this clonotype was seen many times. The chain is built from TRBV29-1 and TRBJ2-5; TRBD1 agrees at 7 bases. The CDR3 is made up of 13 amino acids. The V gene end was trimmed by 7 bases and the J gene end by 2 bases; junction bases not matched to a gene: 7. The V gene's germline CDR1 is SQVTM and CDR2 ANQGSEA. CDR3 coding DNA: TGCAGCGCTACCGGGACAGAGCAAGAGACCCAGTACTTC. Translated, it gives CSATGTEQETQYF.

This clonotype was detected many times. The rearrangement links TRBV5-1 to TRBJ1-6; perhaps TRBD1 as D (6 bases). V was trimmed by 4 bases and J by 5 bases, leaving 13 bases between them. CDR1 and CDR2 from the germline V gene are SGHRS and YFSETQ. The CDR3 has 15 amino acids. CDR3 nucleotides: TGCGCCAGCAGCCTCCAACAGGGAAATAATTCACCCCTCCACTTT. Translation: CASSLQQGNNSPLHF.